Given below is one TCR beta chain in context. This sample is part of a study of cytomegalovirus exposure and HLA in healthy donors. This CDR3 has 17 amino acids. V lost 0 bases to trimming and J lost 6 bases; unmatched junction nucleotides: 12. The germline gives CDR1 LNHNV, CDR2 YYDKDF (reference sequence). The data were produced by immunoSEQ multiplex PCR, yet TCRdb's version contains in-frame clones alone and is incomplete. The table shows hundreds of thousands of clones, with less than 85% occurring only once. Sequenced: PBMCs. The clonotype was recovered from a woman between 18 and 29 years old in good health and CMV-seronegative. This sequence joins TRBV15 and TRBJ1-1, with TRBD1 matching over 8 bases. The CDR3: CATSRDRGQGRRAEAFF. DNA for the CDR3: TGTGCCACCAGCAGAGATCGAGGACAGGGAAGGAGGGCTGAAGCTTTCTTT. The complete variable domain, with remaining parts taken from reference TRBV15 and TRBJ1-1, reads DAMVIQNPRYQVTQFGKPVTLSCSQTLNHNVMYWYQQKSSQAPKLLFHYYDKDFNNEADTPDNFQSRRPNTSFCFLDIRSPGLGDTAMYLCATSRDRGQGRRAEAFFGQGTRLTVV.